The clone carrying this TCR beta chain came up once. This sample stems from a study of blood T cell repertoires in COVID-19. This CDR3 has 16 residues. With 3 bases clipped from V and 8 bases from J, the junction kept 6 bases outside the gene matches. Germline lookup yields CDR1 SGHRS and CDR2 YFSETQ. Sequencing used immunoSEQ multiplex PCR; TCRdb keeps in-frame clones, though not all of them. This table holds roughly 150,000 clones, 83% found once. Sequencing was performed on peripheral blood. The chain combines TRBV5-1 with TRBJ2-1; 15 bases map to TRBD2. The receptor was derived from a woman of 80 years or more with acute or convalescent COVID-19. The CDR3 region has the DNA TGCGCCAGCAGCTCGGGACTAGCGGGAGGCGCGGATGAGCAGTTCTTC. Amino acids: CASSSGLAGGADEQFF.